This T cell receptor beta chain stems from a study of cytomegalovirus exposure and HLA in healthy donors. Study-wide findings and caveats: Some V segments (TRBV6-2 and TRBV6-3 among them) were excluded as indistinguishable. It was reported that the classifier diagnosed cytomegalovirus status with high specificity and sensitivity in both the original and validation cohorts. The Asian-associated ancestry cluster reportedly had fewer N-insertions than the approximately 630-donor mean in a later analysis.

Germline assignment: CDR1 LNHNV and CDR2 YYDKDF (reference sequence). Trimming left V 1 base short and J 6 bases short, with 23 bases between. The CDR3 totals 18 residues. PCR primers comprised 60 Vbeta and 13 Jbeta primers. Measured with immunoSEQ multiplex PCR; TCRdb has only the in-frame clones, and not every one. The sample includes about 140,000 clones. For this clone: Its specificity is unknown.

This chain connects TRBV15 to TRBJ2-3; D might be TRBD2 (6 bases). This sequence originates from a man between 35 and 55 years old in good health and CMV-seronegative. The sample comprised PBMCs. The CDR3 coding sequence is TGTGCCACCAGCAGAGTAAGACCTGACTGGGGGGTCTCTGATACGCAGTATTTT. As protein: CATSRVRPDWGVSDTQYF.